The 6 T cell receptor beta chains below all came from one sample that was sequenced in a study of graft-versus-host responses after intestinal transplantation. Graft material was processed, releasing intraepithelial and lamina propria lymphocytes. Produced via immunoSEQ multiplex PCR; TCRdb's table is partial and in-frame only. The table includes 20,000 to 25,000 clones, roughly four fifths detected once. The sample here was ileum tissue, taken 12 days after intestinal transplant. All receptors derive from a human patient who received an intestinal transplant, so some T cells may come from the graft donor.

The V gene is TRBV9, the J gene TRBJ1-1, with TRBD1 identical over 11 bases. The CDR3 spans 14 residues. The V gene end was trimmed by 3 bases and the J gene end by 8 bases; junction bases not matched to a gene: 6. Germline V gives CDR1 SGDLS, CDR2 YYNGEE. The CDR3 sequence is CASSARDRGTEAFF. In nucleotides, the CDR3 is TGTGCCAGCAGCGCCCGGGACAGGGGGACGGAAGCTTTCTTT.

This clone was seen more than once but under ten times. The rearrangement joins TRBV7-6 to TRBJ1-2; the D gene is possibly TRBD1 (5 bases). With 5 bases removed from V and 8 bases from J, the gap between germline ends came to 15 bases. The CDR3 length is 13 residues. Germline V gene data show CDR1 as SGHVS and CDR2 as FNYEAQ. CDR3 in amino acids: CASSPRAGQGYTF. Here the CDR3 DNA reads TGTGCCAGCAGCCCAAGGGCAGGACAAGGCTACACCTTC.

The CDR3 coding sequence is TGTGCCAGCAGCGGGTGGGCTTATGGCTACACCTTC. It yields the protein CASSGWAYGYTF. The chain combines TRBV9 with TRBJ1-2; D is undetermined. This CDR3 has 12 residues. Trimming removed 3 bases from V and 5 bases from J, with 8 bases in between. The germline CDR1 and CDR2 sequences are SGDLS and YYNGEE.

The gene calls are TRBV19 and TRBJ1-1; the D gene is possibly TRBD1 (5 bases). The V gene lost 3 bases and the J gene lost 8 bases, with 16 bases spanning the gap. Germline lookup yields CDR1 LNHDA and CDR2 SQIVND (reference sequence). This CDR3 comprises 14 residues. The CDR3 DNA is TGTGCCAGTAGTATCTCCAGGGCAGACAAGGAAGCTTTCTTT. It specifies CASSISRADKEAFF. Filled out from reference TRBV19 and TRBJ1-1, the complete variable domain reads DGGITQSPKYLFRKEGQNVTLSCEQNLNHDAMYWYRQDPGQGLRLIYYSQIVNDFQKGDIAEGYSVSREKKESFPLTVTSAQKNPTAFYLCASSISRADKEAFFGQGTRLTVV.

This clone was observed a handful of times. The V gene is TRBV7-8, the J gene TRBJ2-7; D is uncertain. The CDR3 runs 13 residues. Germline-derived CDR1 and CDR2 are SGHVS and FQNEAQ. The V end lost 3 bases, the J end lost 4 bases, and 10 bases lay between the germline ends. The CDR3 sequence: CASSFHSSYEQYF. CDR3 DNA sequence: TGTGCCAGCAGCTTCCACTCTTCTTACGAGCAGTACTTC. The whole variable domain, filled in from reference TRBV7-8 and TRBJ2-7, reads GAGVSQSPRYKVAKRGQDVALRCDPISGHVSLFWYQQALGQGPEFLTYFQNEAQLDKSGLPSDRFFAERPEGSVSTLKIQRTQQEDSAVYLCASSFHSSYEQYFGPGTRLTVT.

V gene TRBV6-5 combines with J gene TRBJ1-1; perhaps TRBD1 as D (5 bases). This CDR3 comprises 15 residues. The ends were cut back, 0 bases at V and 0 bases at J, with 8 bases in the middle. The germline gives CDR1 MNHEY, CDR2 SVGAGI. CDR3 bases: TGTGCCAGCAGTTACTCTGCAGGGTTGAACACTGAAGCTTTCTTT. Its protein is CASSYSAGLNTEAFF.